This is a list of T cell receptor beta chains from one sample in a study of cytomegalovirus exposure and HLA in healthy donors. Sequenced by immunoSEQ multiplex PCR; TCRdb stores in-frame clones only, minus some. Of tens of thousands of clones in the sample, over 60% are singletons; the top ten hold roughly 3.6%. Sequencing was carried out using PBMCs. These TCRs come from a man between 25 and 39 years old in good health and CMV-seronegative. CDR3s include the opening cysteine and the closing phenylalanine or tryptophan. Fields, in order: V gene, CDR3 length, J gene, clone size, D gene, CDR3 DNA, CDR3 protein. D genes are given only for firm matches. Rows may omit the clone size; those that give it use once, few, many or a size class.

v_call: TRBV5-1; cdr3_length: 14; j_call: TRBJ1-2; clone_size: -; d_call: -; cdr3_nt: TGCGCCAGCAGCTTACGGGAGTATAACTATGGCTACACCTTC; cdr3_aa: CASSLREYNYGYTF
v_call: TRBV7-6; cdr3_length: 14; j_call: TRBJ2-7; clone_size: few; d_call: -; cdr3_nt: TGTGCCAGCAGCCCCCCCAGTCAGGGTGACGAGCAGTACTTC; cdr3_aa: CASSPPSQGDEQYF
v_call: TRBV5-1; cdr3_length: 16; j_call: TRBJ2-2; clone_size: -; d_call: -; cdr3_nt: TGCGCCAGCAGCTTGGAGGCCGGGGTCAACACCGGGGAGCTGTTTTTT; cdr3_aa: CASSLEAGVNTGELFF
v_call: TRBV7-8; cdr3_length: 17; j_call: TRBJ2-7; clone_size: few; d_call: -; cdr3_nt: TGTGCCAGCAGCTTAGTCGTCTCCCAGGTCGGGGCCTACGAGCAGTACTTC; cdr3_aa: CASSLVVSQVGAYEQYF
v_call: TRBV5-1; cdr3_length: 20; j_call: TRBJ2-3; clone_size: -; d_call: TRBD2; cdr3_nt: TGCGCCAGCAGCTTGGCCGGTACTAGCGGGAGTCCTTCTGGCACAGATACGCAGTATTTT; cdr3_aa: CASSLAGTSGSPSGTDTQYF
v_call: TRBV4-3; cdr3_length: 15; j_call: TRBJ1-1; clone_size: -; d_call: TRBD1; cdr3_nt: TGCGCCAGCAGCTGGGACAGGCTGGCTGGTACTGAAGCTTTCTTT; cdr3_aa: CASSWDRLAGTEAFF
v_call: TRBV7-6; cdr3_length: 14; j_call: TRBJ2-2; clone_size: -; d_call: -; cdr3_nt: TGTGCCAGCAGCGCCACAGGAAACACCGGGGAGCTGTTTTTT; cdr3_aa: CASSATGNTGELFF
v_call: TRBV7-9; cdr3_length: 12; j_call: TRBJ1-1; clone_size: -; d_call: -; cdr3_nt: TGTTCCAGCAGAGAGTTGAACACTGAAGCTTTCTTT; cdr3_aa: CSSRELNTEAFF
v_call: TRBV9; cdr3_length: 15; j_call: TRBJ1-3; clone_size: once; d_call: TRBD1; cdr3_nt: TGTGCCAGCAGCGCGACAGGGAGCTCTGGAAACACCATATATTTT; cdr3_aa: CASSATGSSGNTIYF
v_call: TRBV5-1; cdr3_length: 15; j_call: TRBJ2-7; clone_size: -; d_call: TRBD1; cdr3_nt: TGCGCCAGCAGCGGAGACAGGGGGATTTCCTACGAGCAGTACTTC; cdr3_aa: CASSGDRGISYEQYF
v_call: TRBV10-1; cdr3_length: 13; j_call: TRBJ1-2; clone_size: -; d_call: TRBD1; cdr3_nt: TGCGCCAGCAGTGAACAGGGGGTTGGCGGCTACACCTTC; cdr3_aa: CASSEQGVGGYTF
v_call: TRBV21-1; cdr3_length: 18; j_call: TRBJ1-1; clone_size: -; d_call: -; cdr3_nt: TGTGCCAGCAGCAAAATAGGAAGGGACAGGGGACTGAACACTGAAGCTTTCTTT; cdr3_aa: CASSKIGRDRGLNTEAFF
v_call: TRBV7-9; cdr3_length: 14; j_call: TRBJ2-7; clone_size: -; d_call: -; cdr3_nt: TGTGCCAGCAGCTCGATGACAGGCAGGGGCGAGCAGTACTTC; cdr3_aa: CASSSMTGRGEQYF
v_call: TRBV19; cdr3_length: 15; j_call: TRBJ2-7; clone_size: -; d_call: TRBD2; cdr3_nt: TGTGCCAGTAGTATGCGGACTAGCGGAACCTACGAGCAGTACTTC; cdr3_aa: CASSMRTSGTYEQYF
v_call: TRBV30; cdr3_length: 12; j_call: TRBJ1-4; clone_size: -; d_call: TRBD1; cdr3_nt: TGTGCTGTGAACAGGGGGATTGAAAAACTGTTTTTT; cdr3_aa: CAVNRGIEKLFF
v_call: TRBV7-2; cdr3_length: 15; j_call: TRBJ1-5; clone_size: -; d_call: -; cdr3_nt: TGTGCCAGCAGCCCTCCGGGTTTTAGCAATCAGCCCCAGCATTTT; cdr3_aa: CASSPPGFSNQPQHF
v_call: TRBV5-1; cdr3_length: 16; j_call: TRBJ2-3; clone_size: few; d_call: -; cdr3_nt: TGCGCCAGCAGCTTACTCGCAGGGCTTAACACAGATACGCAGTATTTT; cdr3_aa: CASSLLAGLNTDTQYF
v_call: TRBV28; cdr3_length: 14; j_call: TRBJ1-4; clone_size: -; d_call: -; cdr3_nt: TGTGCCAGCAGCCTAGACGGTGGTAATGAAAAACTGTTTTTT; cdr3_aa: CASSLDGGNEKLFF
v_call: TRBV11-2; cdr3_length: 14; j_call: TRBJ1-1; clone_size: -; d_call: -; cdr3_nt: TGTGCCAGCAGACGAGGGGGTTTGAACACTGAAGCTTTCTTT; cdr3_aa: CASRRGGLNTEAFF
v_call: TRBV6-1; cdr3_length: 14; j_call: TRBJ1-1; clone_size: -; d_call: -; cdr3_nt: TGTGCCAGCAGTGCACGGACAGTGAACACTGAAGCTTTCTTT; cdr3_aa: CASSARTVNTEAFF
v_call: TRBV6-6; cdr3_length: 12; j_call: TRBJ2-3; clone_size: -; d_call: -; cdr3_nt: TGTGCCAGCAGAACGGGGAGAGATACGCAGTATTTT; cdr3_aa: CASRTGRDTQYF
v_call: TRBV27; cdr3_length: 16; j_call: TRBJ1-1; clone_size: once; d_call: TRBD1; cdr3_nt: TGTGCCAGCAGTTTACACACAGGGGTTATGAACACTGAAGCTTTCTTT; cdr3_aa: CASSLHTGVMNTEAFF
v_call: TRBV27; cdr3_length: 15; j_call: TRBJ2-5; clone_size: -; d_call: TRBD2; cdr3_nt: TGTGCCAGCAGTTTTAGCGGGGGGGCCCAAGAGACCCAGTACTTC; cdr3_aa: CASSFSGGAQETQYF
v_call: TRBV5-8; cdr3_length: 13; j_call: TRBJ2-7; clone_size: -; d_call: TRBD2; cdr3_nt: TGTGCCAGCAGCGCCCGGGGGGACTACGAGCAGTACTTC; cdr3_aa: CASSARGDYEQYF
v_call: TRBV2; cdr3_length: 15; j_call: TRBJ1-5; clone_size: -; d_call: TRBD1; cdr3_nt: TGTGCCAGCAGGGGGACAGATAATAGCAATCAGCCCCAGCATTTT; cdr3_aa: CASRGTDNSNQPQHF
v_call: TRBV11-2; cdr3_length: 15; j_call: TRBJ2-7; clone_size: once; d_call: TRBD2; cdr3_nt: TGTGCCAGCAGTCACCTTAGGACTAGCTCCTACGAGCAGTACTTC; cdr3_aa: CASSHLRTSSYEQYF
v_call: TRBV5-5; cdr3_length: 17; j_call: TRBJ2-3; clone_size: -; d_call: TRBD2; cdr3_nt: TGTGCCAGCAGCCTCCCAGTAGCGGGAGCTGTTACAGATACGCAGTATTTT; cdr3_aa: CASSLPVAGAVTDTQYF
v_call: TRBV19; cdr3_length: 12; j_call: TRBJ1-2; clone_size: -; d_call: -; cdr3_nt: TGTGCCAGTTTAGGAGGGGTGGATGGCTACACCTTC; cdr3_aa: CASLGGVDGYTF
v_call: TRBV5-1; cdr3_length: 14; j_call: TRBJ1-1; clone_size: -; d_call: -; cdr3_nt: TGCGCCAGCAGCTTGACAGGGTCGAACACTGAAGCTTTCTTT; cdr3_aa: CASSLTGSNTEAFF
v_call: TRBV7-9; cdr3_length: 15; j_call: TRBJ1-1; clone_size: -; d_call: -; cdr3_nt: TGTGCCGGCAGCCCCCCGGGACACCAAGGGACTGAAGCTTTCTTT; cdr3_aa: CAGSPPGHQGTEAFF
v_call: TRBV6-1; cdr3_length: 13; j_call: TRBJ2-7; clone_size: few; d_call: -; cdr3_nt: TGTGCCAGCAGTGAATTTGGCCCTAGCGAGCAGTACTTC; cdr3_aa: CASSEFGPSEQYF
v_call: TRBV4-3; cdr3_length: 18; j_call: TRBJ1-5; clone_size: -; d_call: TRBD1; cdr3_nt: TGCGCCAGCAGCCTCAGCGGGCCAGGGGGCTATAGCAATCAGCCCCAGCATTTT; cdr3_aa: CASSLSGPGGYSNQPQHF
v_call: TRBV21-1; cdr3_length: 13; j_call: TRBJ2-7; clone_size: -; d_call: -; cdr3_nt: TGTGCCAGCAGCAAACTCGGGACAGGCGAGCAGTACTTC; cdr3_aa: CASSKLGTGEQYF
v_call: TRBV29-1; cdr3_length: 13; j_call: TRBJ2-1; clone_size: few; d_call: TRBD2; cdr3_nt: TGCAGCGTTGATAGGACTAGCGAGAATGAGCAGTTCTTC; cdr3_aa: CSVDRTSENEQFF
v_call: TRBV10-1; cdr3_length: 13; j_call: TRBJ1-2; clone_size: -; d_call: -; cdr3_nt: TGCGCCAGCAGTTCACAGGGCGCCTATGGCTACACCTTC; cdr3_aa: CASSSQGAYGYTF
v_call: TRBV7-9; cdr3_length: 13; j_call: TRBJ2-7; clone_size: -; d_call: -; cdr3_nt: TGTGCCAGCAGCTTAGATCTAGCTAGGGAGCAGTACTTC; cdr3_aa: CASSLDLAREQYF
v_call: TRBV28; cdr3_length: 14; j_call: TRBJ2-2; clone_size: -; d_call: -; cdr3_nt: TGTGCCAGCAGAGCCGGACAGTCCACCGGGGAGCTGTTTTTT; cdr3_aa: CASRAGQSTGELFF
v_call: TRBV2; cdr3_length: 13; j_call: TRBJ2-7; clone_size: few; d_call: -; cdr3_nt: TGTGCCAGCAGTGTAGCCGAGCACTACGAGCAGTACTTC; cdr3_aa: CASSVAEHYEQYF
v_call: TRBV15; cdr3_length: 14; j_call: TRBJ2-5; clone_size: -; d_call: TRBD1; cdr3_nt: TGTGCCGCCAGCAGAGAGGACAGGCGAGAGACCCAGTACTTC; cdr3_aa: CAASREDRRETQYF
v_call: TRBV5-1; cdr3_length: 15; j_call: TRBJ2-5; clone_size: -; d_call: -; cdr3_nt: TGCGCCAGCAGCTTATCCACAGGGCCGCAAGAGACCCAGTACTTC; cdr3_aa: CASSLSTGPQETQYF
v_call: TRBV19; cdr3_length: 15; j_call: TRBJ2-7; clone_size: -; d_call: TRBD1; cdr3_nt: TGTGCCAGTAGTCCAGGGACAGGGGGTTTTCCCGAGCAGTACTTC; cdr3_aa: CASSPGTGGFPEQYF
v_call: TRBV5-1; cdr3_length: 14; j_call: TRBJ2-5; clone_size: -; d_call: TRBD2; cdr3_nt: TGCGCCAGCACTAACCCCGGCGGGGGGCGGGGTCCGTACTTC; cdr3_aa: CASTNPGGGRGPYF
v_call: TRBV19; cdr3_length: 15; j_call: TRBJ2-1; clone_size: few; d_call: TRBD2; cdr3_nt: TGTGCCAGTGGTCGGGAGGGCCTCCCCTACAATGAGCAGTTCTTC; cdr3_aa: CASGREGLPYNEQFF
v_call: TRBV30; cdr3_length: 13; j_call: TRBJ1-3; clone_size: -; d_call: TRBD1; cdr3_nt: TGTGCCTGGCGTCGACAGGGAGGCAACACCATATATTTT; cdr3_aa: CAWRRQGGNTIYF
v_call: TRBV5-6; cdr3_length: 15; j_call: TRBJ2-3; clone_size: -; d_call: TRBD1; cdr3_nt: TGTGCCAGCAGGCGACAGGGTGTCAAGACAGATACGCAGTATTTT; cdr3_aa: CASRRQGVKTDTQYF
v_call: TRBV28; cdr3_length: 15; j_call: TRBJ1-5; clone_size: -; d_call: TRBD1; cdr3_nt: TGTGCCAGCAGTTTCAGCAGGGGGAGCAATCAGCCCCAGCATTTT; cdr3_aa: CASSFSRGSNQPQHF
v_call: TRBV5-6; cdr3_length: 15; j_call: TRBJ1-4; clone_size: -; d_call: TRBD1; cdr3_nt: TGTGCCAGCAGCTTGTTCCGGACAGGGAATGAAAAACTGTTTTTT; cdr3_aa: CASSLFRTGNEKLFF
v_call: TRBV4-3; cdr3_length: 14; j_call: TRBJ1-2; clone_size: -; d_call: TRBD1; cdr3_nt: TGCGCCAGCAGCCAAGACGGGACAGGGAATGGCTACACCTTC; cdr3_aa: CASSQDGTGNGYTF
v_call: TRBV11-2; cdr3_length: 14; j_call: TRBJ2-7; clone_size: -; d_call: TRBD1; cdr3_nt: TGTGCCAGCTCCCAGACGGGACAGGATTACGAGCAGTACTTC; cdr3_aa: CASSQTGQDYEQYF
v_call: TRBV5-6; cdr3_length: 13; j_call: TRBJ2-7; clone_size: -; d_call: -; cdr3_nt: TGTGCCAGCAGCTTGAGTGCCGGGGTCGAGCAGTACTTC; cdr3_aa: CASSLSAGVEQYF
v_call: TRBV2; cdr3_length: 16; j_call: TRBJ2-2; clone_size: -; d_call: -; cdr3_nt: TGTGCCAGCAGTGAGGAAGGGGGAGCGAACACCGGGGAGCTGTTTTTT; cdr3_aa: CASSEEGGANTGELFF
v_call: TRBV5-4; cdr3_length: 14; j_call: TRBJ1-2; clone_size: -; d_call: TRBD1; cdr3_nt: TGTGCCAGCGGTTCAGGACAGGGGAACTATGGCTACACCTTC; cdr3_aa: CASGSGQGNYGYTF
v_call: TRBV7-9; cdr3_length: 13; j_call: TRBJ1-2; clone_size: -; d_call: TRBD1; cdr3_nt: TGTGCCAGCAGCTTGGGACAGGAGTATGGCTACACCTTC; cdr3_aa: CASSLGQEYGYTF
v_call: TRBV11-2; cdr3_length: 15; j_call: TRBJ2-2; clone_size: once; d_call: TRBD2; cdr3_nt: TGTGCCAGCAGCTCCTATAGCGGGGAGCTCGGGGAGCTGTTTTTT; cdr3_aa: CASSSYSGELGELFF
v_call: TRBV5-1; cdr3_length: 13; j_call: TRBJ2-1; clone_size: -; d_call: TRBD1; cdr3_nt: TGCGCCAGCAGCAGACAGGGCAGGAATGAGCAGTTCTTC; cdr3_aa: CASSRQGRNEQFF
v_call: TRBV5-1; cdr3_length: 14; j_call: TRBJ1-1; clone_size: -; d_call: -; cdr3_nt: TGCGCCAGCAGCTTGGACAGACCGAACACTGAAGCTTTCTTT; cdr3_aa: CASSLDRPNTEAFF
v_call: TRBV5-1; cdr3_length: 15; j_call: TRBJ1-3; clone_size: -; d_call: TRBD1; cdr3_nt: TGCGCCAGCAGCTTGTTAGGGGGCACTGGAAACACCATATATTTT; cdr3_aa: CASSLLGGTGNTIYF
v_call: TRBV7-9; cdr3_length: 17; j_call: TRBJ1-3; clone_size: -; d_call: -; cdr3_nt: TGTGCCAGCAGCTTAGCGCGGGGGATTGTCTCTGGAAACACCATATATTTT; cdr3_aa: CASSLARGIVSGNTIYF
v_call: TRBV30; cdr3_length: 13; j_call: TRBJ2-7; clone_size: -; d_call: -; cdr3_nt: TGTGCCTGGAGTGTAATGGCTGGCTACGAGCAGTACTTC; cdr3_aa: CAWSVMAGYEQYF